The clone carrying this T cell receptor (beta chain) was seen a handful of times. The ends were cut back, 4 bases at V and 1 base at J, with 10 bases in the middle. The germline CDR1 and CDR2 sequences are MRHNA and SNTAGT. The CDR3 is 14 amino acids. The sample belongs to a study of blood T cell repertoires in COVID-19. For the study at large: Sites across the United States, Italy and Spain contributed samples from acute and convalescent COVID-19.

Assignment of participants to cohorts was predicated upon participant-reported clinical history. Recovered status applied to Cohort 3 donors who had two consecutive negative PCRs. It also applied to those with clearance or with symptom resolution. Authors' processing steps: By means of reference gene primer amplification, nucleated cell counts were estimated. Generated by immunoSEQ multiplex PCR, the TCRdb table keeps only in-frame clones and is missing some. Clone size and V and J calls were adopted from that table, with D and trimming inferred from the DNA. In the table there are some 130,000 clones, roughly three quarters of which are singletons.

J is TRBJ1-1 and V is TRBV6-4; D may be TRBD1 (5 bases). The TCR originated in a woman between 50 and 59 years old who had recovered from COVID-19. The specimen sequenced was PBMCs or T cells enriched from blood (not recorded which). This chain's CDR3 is CASSVSQANTEAFF. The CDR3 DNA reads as TGTGCCAGCAGTGTTTCACAGGCGAACACTGAAGCTTTCTTT.